Below are 24 T cell receptor beta chains sequenced from a single sample in a study of blood T cell repertoires in COVID-19. This table comes from immunoSEQ multiplex PCR, and its TCRdb copy is limited to in-frame clones, with some not included. The sample holds under 170,000 clones, around 90% seen once. What was sequenced was peripheral blood. The receptors here all came from a woman aged 55 to 70 with active or convalescent COVID-19.

The rearrangement links TRBV5-4 to TRBJ1-1; no clear D gene. Germline V gene sequence: CDR1 SGHNT, CDR2 YYREEE (reference sequence). The CDR3 contains 14 residues. Trimming shortened V by 0 bases and J by 0 bases, and 6 bases separated the two germline ends. The CDR3 sequence: CASSLAYVNTEAFF. The CDR3 region has the DNA TGTGCCAGCAGCTTGGCCTATGTGAACACTGAAGCTTTCTTT. The full variable domain, its missing parts supplied by reference TRBV5-4 and TRBJ1-1, is ETGVTQSPTHLIKTRGQQVTLRCSSQSGHNTVSWYQQALGQGPQFIFQYYREEENGRGNFPPRFSGLQFPNYSSELNVNALELDDSALYLCASSLAYVNTEAFFGQGTRLTVV.

This chain connects TRBV3-1 (or the pseudogene TRBV3-2) to TRBJ2-5; TRBD2 matches at 12 bases. The CDR3 covers 15 residues. Germline trimming cut 4 bases from V and 5 bases from J; bases unmatched to any gene: 5. The V gene's germline CDR1 is LGHDT and CDR2 YNNKEL (reference sequence). CDR3 in amino acids: CASSPSGGAGETQYF. CDR3 DNA: TGTGCCAGCAGCCCTAGCGGGGGGGCCGGTGAGACCCAGTACTTC.

This chain links TRBV5-1 with TRBJ2-3, with 9 bases matching TRBD2. Germline V gene sequence: CDR1 SGHRS, CDR2 YFSETQ. The CDR3 extends over 15 amino acids. Trimming removed 6 bases from V and 6 bases from J; junction bases left unmatched: 11. The CDR3, as DNA: TGCGCCAGCAATATGGCGGGGGGGCCTAGGGATACGCAGTATTTT. It translates to CASNMAGGPRDTQYF.

The chain joins TRBV21-1 to TRBJ1-5; TRBD1, as called in the table, went unchecked against the DNA. TRBV21-1 is a recognized pseudogene. The CDR3 has 17 amino acids. The CDR3 region has the DNA TGTGCCAGCACCACAAGGGGATATTTCAGTCAGAATCAGCCCCAGCATTTT. Translation gives CASTTRGYFSQNQPQHF.

The gene calls are TRBV2 and TRBJ1-2, with 9 positions matching TRBD1. This CDR3 is built from 15 residues. CDR1 and CDR2 from the germline V gene are SNHLY and FYNNEI. Trimming at V came to 2 bases and at J to 2 bases, leaving 3 bases not matched to a gene. CDR3 nucleotides: TGTGCCAGCAGTGAAACCGGGACAGGGAACTATGGCTACACCTTC. It specifies CASSETGTGNYGYTF.

This clone was observed a single time. The chain joins TRBV2 to TRBJ1-1, with 11 bases fitting TRBD1. CDR1 SNHLY and CDR2 FYNNEI come from the germline V gene. There are 14 residues in the CDR3. V gave up 8 bases and J gave up 5 bases; unmatched junction bases: 7. The CDR3 DNA reads as TGTGCCAGCTCCGGACAGGGGGCCGGTACTGAAGCTTTCTTT. Protein: CASSGQGAGTEAFF.

The chain joins TRBV5-1 to TRBJ1-1; D gene ambiguous. There are 15 residues in the CDR3. The ends were cut back, 0 bases at V and 10 bases at J, with 19 bases in the middle. Germline CDR1 and CDR2: SGHRS and YFSETQ. CDR3 DNA: TGCGCCAGCAGCTTGGCGGGGAGTACCCAGGCTGGAGCTTTCTTT. It codes for CASSLAGSTQAGAFF.

CDR3 DNA sequence: TGTGCCAGCAGCTTATCTAGCGGGGGGTACAATGAGCAGTTCTTC. This translates into CASSLSSGGYNEQFF. The gene calls are TRBV11-3 and TRBJ2-1, with 11 bases aligning to TRBD2. After removal of 2 bases from V and 4 bases from J, the junction contained 1 base not matched to a gene. This CDR3 region has 15 residues. The germline CDR1 and CDR2 sequences are SGHNT and YENEEA.

The chain links TRBV7-2 to TRBJ2-3; D may be TRBD2 (6 bases). V was trimmed by 2 bases and J by 3 bases, leaving 24 bases between them. Germline assignment: CDR1 SGHTA and CDR2 FQGNSA. The CDR3 has 19 residues. DNA for the CDR3: TGTGCCAGCAGCTTAAAGGGACTCTCATTAGGGGCTGGTACAGATACGCAGTATTTT. It specifies CASSLKGLSLGAGTDTQYF.

The rearrangement joins TRBV7-3 to TRBJ2-3, with TRBD2 identical over 8 bases. Germline loops: CDR1 SGHTA, CDR2 FQGTGA. The CDR3 consists of 14 residues. Trimming at V came to 6 bases and at J to 2 bases, leaving 4 bases not matched to a gene. The CDR3 reads CASSLAGNTDTQYF. Here the CDR3 DNA reads TGTGCCAGCAGTCTAGCGGGTAACACAGATACGCAGTATTTT.

The chain recombines TRBV5-1 with TRBJ1-3; the D gene is possibly TRBD1 (6 bases). V was cut by 4 bases and J by 8 bases, with 13 bases left in between. This CDR3 has 13 amino acids. Looked up from germline, CDR1 is SGHRS and CDR2 is YFSETQ. The CDR3 protein is CASSQGHGDTIYF. The CDR3 DNA reads TGCGCCAGCAGCCAGGGACACGGAGACACCATATATTTT.

The genes are TRBV18 and TRBJ2-7; possibly TRBD1 for D (6 bases). The germline CDR1 and CDR2 sequences are KGHSH and LQKENI. This CDR3 has 15 amino acids. Trimming cost V 6 bases and J 4 bases, with 19 bases left between them. CDR3 loop: CASSPIQGYSYEQYF. The DNA of the CDR3 is TGTGCCAGCTCCCCGATACAGGGATATAGTTACGAGCAGTACTTC.

The chain carries TRBV3-1 (or the pseudogene TRBV3-2) and TRBJ1-5; TRBD1 agrees at 7 bases. Per germline, CDR1 LGHDT and CDR2 YNNKEL (reference sequence). The CDR3 runs 15 residues. V gave up 4 bases and J gave up 3 bases; unmatched junction bases: 6. The CDR3 loop reads CASSLTGQPNQPQHF. CDR3 sequence (DNA): TGTGCCAGCAGCCTAACGGGACAGCCCAATCAGCCCCAGCATTTT.

The V gene is TRBV7-9, the J gene TRBJ2-1, with TRBD2 matching 8 bases. J lost 0 bases, V lost 4 bases, and 11 bases had no gene match. CDR3 length: 18 residues. CDR1 SEHNR and CDR2 FQNEAQ come from the germline V gene (reference sequence). This CDR3 reads CASSYFRGGLGSYNEQFF. Here the CDR3 DNA reads TGTGCCAGCAGCTACTTCCGGGGGGGCCTCGGCTCCTACAATGAGCAGTTCTTC.

J is TRBJ2-5 and V is TRBV5-6, with 7 bases aligning to TRBD1. The CDR3 has 13 amino acids. Trimming took 4 bases from V and 2 from J; bases not matched to a gene: 2. The germline V gene has CDR1 SGHDT and CDR2 YYEEEE. CDR3 sequence (DNA): TGTGCCAGCAGCCGGGACAGACAAGAGACCCAGTACTTC. Protein: CASSRDRQETQYF.

This clone was seen a few times. This chain joins TRBV5-6 and TRBJ2-1; TRBD2 is a possible D gene (5 bases). Trimming cost V 1 base and J 6 bases, with 8 bases left between them. This CDR3 has 13 residues. Germline values: CDR1 SGHDT, CDR2 YYEEEE. As DNA, the CDR3 is TGTGCCAGCAGCTTGCCAGAGGGCAATGAGCAGTTCTTC. Translating gives CASSLPEGNEQFF.

This chain uses TRBV9 with TRBJ1-2; no definite D call. Deletions cut 0 bases from V and 2 bases from J, with 11 bases between. This CDR3 is built from 15 residues. CDR1 and CDR2 (germline): SGDLS, YYNGEE. The CDR3, as DNA: TGTGCCAGCAGCGTAGATGAGGGATCGAACTATGGCTACACCTTC. This sequence encodes CASSVDEGSNYGYTF. Using reference TRBV9 and TRBJ1-2 for the parts outside the CDR3, the full variable domain is DSGVTQTPKHLITATGQRVTLRCSPRSGDLSVYWYQQSLDQGLQFLIQYYNGEERAKGNILERFSAQQFPDLHSELNLSSLELGDSALYFCASSVDEGSNYGYTFGSGTRLTVV.

The chain has TRBV7-2 and TRBJ2-7, with 11 bases that match TRBD2. The CDR3 covers 14 residues. CDR1 is SGHTA, CDR2 FQGNSA, per germline. Trimming took 5 bases from V and 6 from J; bases not matched to a gene: 6. CDR3 bases: TGTGCCAGCAGCCCTTTAGCGGGGGGGCGCGAGCAGTACTTC. This translates into CASSPLAGGREQYF.

The rearrangement uses TRBV7-9 and TRBJ2-2; D is uncertain. V lost 5 bases and J lost 3, with 4 bases in between. Germline loops: CDR1 SEHNR, CDR2 FQNEAQ (reference sequence). This CDR3 is built from 12 residues. CDR3 region: CASSLDTGELFF. In DNA, the CDR3 is TGTGCCAGCAGCCTCGACACCGGGGAGCTGTTTTTT.

This sequence joins TRBV3-1 (or the pseudogene TRBV3-2) and TRBJ2-5; 9 positions agree with TRBD2. J was trimmed by 5 bases and V by 1 base; bases with no gene match: 11. The germline CDR1 and CDR2 sequences are LGHDT and YNNKEL (reference sequence). The CDR3 is made up of 17 amino acids. The chain's CDR3 is CASSQASVAGAPETQYF. CDR3 DNA sequence: TGTGCCAGCAGCCAAGCCTCGGTAGCGGGGGCCCCGGAGACCCAGTACTTC.

V and J are TRBV5-1 and TRBJ1-6; 7 bases agree with TRBD1. V gave up 4 bases and J gave up 7 bases; unmatched junction bases: 5. CDR3 length: 14 residues. The germline gives CDR1 SGHRS, CDR2 YFSETQ. CDR3 sequence (DNA): TGCGCCAGCAGCAGGACAGGAGGGAATTCACCCCTCCACTTT. Its translation is CASSRTGGNSPLHF.

J is TRBJ1-1 and V is TRBV6-2 or TRBV6-3; D remains ambiguous. The CDR3 consists of 15 residues. V lost 6 bases and J lost 1, with 15 bases in between. Per germline, CDR1 MNHEY and CDR2 SVGEGT. CDR3 sequence reads: CASSTRLRKNTEAFF. CDR3 DNA sequence: TGTGCCAGCAGCACCAGGCTTAGGAAGAACACTGAAGCTTTCTTT.

The genes are TRBV5-4 and TRBJ1-2; perhaps TRBD1 as D (6 bases). V was shortened by 5 bases and J by 2 bases, with 16 bases between the two germline ends. The germline gives CDR1 SGHNT, CDR2 YYREEE (reference sequence). The CDR3 extends over 15 amino acids. CDR3 coding DNA: TGTGCCAGCAGTTCCGGGACACTACGGAACTATGGCTACACCTTC. As protein: CASSSGTLRNYGYTF.

The chain is built from TRBV4-1 and TRBJ1-6; a possible D gene is TRBD1 (5 bases). CDR1 and CDR2 from the germline V gene are MGHRA and YSYEKL. This CDR3 comprises 16 residues. Trimming cost V 3 bases and J 0 bases, with 9 bases left between them. The CDR3 here is CASSQGLSSYNSPLHF. In DNA, the CDR3 is TGCGCCAGCAGCCAGGGACTGAGCTCCTATAATTCACCCCTCCACTTT.